A single sample is the source of the 28 T cell receptor beta chains below, sequenced in a study of vaccination effects on CD4 cells after COVID-19. Before any sequencing was done, the ViraFEST assay used viral peptide pools to expand antigen-specific CD4+ T cells. Isolating CD4+ T cells followed roughly ten days of culture. The person had PCR-confirmed SARS-CoV-2 infection between March and December 2020. No antigens are known for them. The repertoire was sequenced with immunoSEQ multiplex PCR; TCRdb's copy has only in-frame clones and lacks some. This repertoire shows nearly 45,000 clones, roughly 65% found once; its top ten account for roughly 29%. This sample comprised CD4+ T cells from PBMCs cultured with a peptide pool, obtained before COVID-19 vaccination. These receptor sequences come from a human donor who had a prior SARS-CoV-2 infection.

Only a few counts were recorded for this clone. The chain joins TRBV28 to TRBJ2-7; D is perhaps TRBD2 (5 bases). This CDR3 has 14 amino acids. Trimming shortened V by 3 bases and J by 5 bases, and 14 bases separated the two germline ends. Looked up from germline, CDR1 is MDHEN and CDR2 is SYDVKM. CDR3 in DNA: TGTGCCAGCAGTTTCGCTAGCCGTCGGGACGAGCAGTACTTC. This sequence encodes CASSFASRRDEQYF.

This chain links TRBV7-8 with TRBJ2-2, with no clear D. V gave up 0 bases and J gave up 6 bases, with 8 bases separating them. The CDR3 covers 14 residues. The V gene's germline CDR1 is SGHVS and CDR2 FQNEAQ. CDR3 DNA sequence: TGTGCCAGCAGCTTAGCCGGCGAGGCCGGGGAGCTGTTTTTT. This translates into CASSLAGEAGELFF.

This clone was detected once. This chain links TRBV11-3 with TRBJ1-4; D remains unclear. Germline-derived CDR1 and CDR2 are SGHNT and YENEEA. This CDR3 has 17 residues. V was clipped by 1 base and J by 0 bases, with 12 bases between them. The CDR3 DNA sequence: TGTGCCAGCAGCTTAGGTCGGCAGAGTGCAACTAATGAAAAACTGTTTTTT. This encodes CASSLGRQSATNEKLFF.

The chain is built from TRBV25-1 and TRBJ2-5; tentatively, D is TRBD2 (6 bases). This CDR3 is 16 amino acids long. Per germline, CDR1 MGHDK and CDR2 SYGVNS. V lost 1 base and J lost 5, with 17 bases in between. The CDR3 spells CASSELGGFGGETQYF. CDR3 nucleotides: TGTGCCAGCAGTGAATTAGGTGGCTTTGGGGGGGAGACCCAGTACTTC.

This clone was picked up one time. The chain carries TRBV6-5 and TRBJ2-1; D call uncertain. Trimming left V 8 bases short and J 2 bases short, with 10 bases between. Germline CDR1 and CDR2: MNHEY and SVGAGI. The CDR3 totals 13 residues. This chain's CDR3 is CASHRGTYNEQFF. For the CDR3, the DNA is TGTGCCAGCCACAGAGGTACCTACAATGAGCAGTTCTTC.

There are a few counts of this clone. The V gene is TRBV5-1, the J gene TRBJ2-7; TRBD2 agrees at 8 bases. Trimming removed 0 bases from V and 0 bases from J; junction bases left unmatched: 11. CDR3 length equals 18 residues. Germline assignment: CDR1 SGHRS and CDR2 YFSETQ. The CDR3 sequence is CASSLDWNKRENSYEQYF. The CDR3 nucleotides are TGCGCCAGCAGCTTGGATTGGAACAAGCGGGAGAACTCCTACGAGCAGTACTTC.

V gene TRBV7-9 combines with J gene TRBJ1-5; no clear D. The length of the CDR3 is 13 residues. Germline V gene sequence: CDR1 SEHNR, CDR2 FQNEAQ (reference sequence). V was shortened by 3 bases and J by 5 bases, with 8 bases between the two germline ends. The CDR3 loop reads CASSFTGDQPQHF. The CDR3 nucleotides are TGTGCCAGCAGCTTTACGGGTGATCAGCCCCAGCATTTT.

CDR3 coding DNA: TGTGCCAGCAGCGCCCACAGGGTGAACACTGAAGCTTTCTTT. Translating it yields CASSAHRVNTEAFF. J is TRBJ1-1 and V is TRBV9; possibly TRBD1 for D (6 bases). Germline V gives CDR1 SGDLS, CDR2 YYNGEE. The V end was cut by 3 bases, the J end by 0 bases, with 9 bases between. The CDR3 totals 14 residues.

J is TRBJ1-2 and V is TRBV28, with D perhaps TRBD1 (6 bases). Trimming took off 2 bases at V and 4 bases at J, with 14 bases between the two ends. CDR1 and CDR2 (germline): MDHEN, SYDVKM. This CDR3 has 15 residues. CDR3 amino acids: CASSLVAGDPYGYTF. CDR3 DNA: TGTGCCAGCAGTTTAGTGGCAGGGGACCCCTATGGCTACACCTTC.

This clone was observed a handful of times. The gene calls are TRBV5-6 and TRBJ1-3; TRBD1 is a possible D gene (5 bases). The CDR3 covers 16 residues. The V end lost 3 bases, the J end lost 0 bases, and 13 bases lay between the germline ends. CDR1 and CDR2 (germline): SGHDT, YYEEEE. The CDR3 nucleotides read TGTGCCAGCAGCTCCCGGGACGGATACTCTGGAAACACCATATATTTT. Its protein product is CASSSRDGYSGNTIYF.

The chain carries TRBV5-6 and TRBJ2-1; possibly TRBD1 for D (6 bases). Germline values: CDR1 SGHDT, CDR2 YYEEEE. V was cut by 3 bases and J by 1 base, with 11 bases left in between. This CDR3 is 15 amino acids long. CDR3 sequence (DNA): TGTGCCAGCAGCTCTGACAGGTGGTCCTACAATGAGCAGTTCTTC. Encoded protein: CASSSDRWSYNEQFF. Based on the CDR3 plus reference TRBV5-6 and TRBJ2-1, the full variable domain is DAGVTQSPTHLIKTRGQQVTLRCSPKSGHDTVSWYQQALGQGPQFIFQYYEEEERQRGNFPDRFSGHQFPNYSSELNVNALLLGDSALYLCASSSDRWSYNEQFFGPGTRLTVL.

The rearrangement joins TRBV5-4 to TRBJ1-1; D is possibly TRBD1 (6 bases). CDR1 is SGHNT, CDR2 YYREEE, per germline (reference sequence). The CDR3 length is 13 residues. V was cut by 2 bases and J by 4 bases, with 9 bases left in between. This chain's CDR3 is CASSFTGTTEAFF. The CDR3 nucleotides are TGTGCCAGCAGCTTCACAGGGACCACTGAAGCTTTCTTT.

The chain is built from TRBV11-1 and TRBJ2-1; D possibly uses TRBD1 or TRBD2 (5 bases each). The CDR3 covers 13 residues. The ends were cut back, 3 bases at V and 9 bases at J, with 12 bases in the middle. Germline V gene lookup returns CDR1 SGHAT and CDR2 FQDESV (reference sequence). The CDR3 region has the DNA TGTGCCAGCAGCTTTTCGGGGCCTGGTGAGCAGTTCTTC. Encoded protein: CASSFSGPGEQFF.

The gene calls are TRBV5-1 and TRBJ1-2, with D perhaps matching TRBD1 (6 bases). The germline V and J ends were trimmed by 0 bases and 4 bases, with 13 bases remaining between them. CDR1 and CDR2 (germline): SGHRS, YFSETQ. The CDR3 has 15 amino acids. CDR3: CASSLVPEGGYGYTF. Written as DNA, the CDR3 is TGCGCCAGCAGCTTGGTTCCAGAGGGGGGCTATGGCTACACCTTC.

The chain employs TRBV24-1 and TRBJ2-4; the D gene could be TRBD1 or TRBD2 (6 bases each). Trimming removed 8 bases from V and 7 bases from J, with 23 bases in between. The CDR3 sequence is 16 residues long. Germline V gene data show CDR1 as KGHDR and CDR2 as SFDVKD. The CDR3, as DNA: TGTGCCACCACTCCTGGGTCTGGGGGGCTCGGTAACATTCAGTACTTC. Translated: CATTPGSGGLGNIQYF.

This sequence joins TRBV5-4 and TRBJ2-3, with 9 bases lining up with TRBD2. The germline gives CDR1 SGHNT, CDR2 YYREEE (reference sequence). The CDR3 is 18 amino acids. V lost 3 bases, J lost 0 bases, and 11 bases stayed unmatched. CDR3 DNA: TGTGCCAGCAGCTCCAAACGGACTAGCGAGCAGAGCACAGATACGCAGTATTTT. This encodes CASSSKRTSEQSTDTQYF. The whole variable domain, remainder taken from reference TRBV5-4 and TRBJ2-3, is ETGVTQSPTHLIKTRGQQVTLRCSSQSGHNTVSWYQQALGQGPQFIFQYYREEENGRGNFPPRFSGLQFPNYSSELNVNALELDDSALYLCASSSKRTSEQSTDTQYFGPGTRLTVL.

V and J are TRBV4-3 and TRBJ1-4; TRBD1 aligns across 8 bases. In germline, CDR1 is LGHNA, CDR2 YSLEER. This CDR3 is 15 amino acids long. V was pared by 2 bases and J by 5 bases, with 4 bases of the junction left unmatched. In DNA, the CDR3 is TGCGCCAGCAGCCAAATAGACAGGGGAAATGAAAAACTGTTTTTT. Its protein is CASSQIDRGNEKLFF.

The chain has TRBV5-5 and TRBJ1-1; tentative D call: TRBD1 (5 bases). Germline V CDR1 and CDR2: SGHKS, YYEKEE (reference sequence). This CDR3 has 13 amino acids. Deletions cut 2 bases from V and 1 base from J, with 6 bases between. The CDR3 DNA follows: TGTGCCAGCAGCTTCGGGGCGAACACTGAAGCTTTCTTT. Protein: CASSFGANTEAFF.

This chain links TRBV24-1 with TRBJ2-7; 9 bases line up with TRBD1. This CDR3 contains 14 residues. Unmatched junction bases numbered 4, after V lost 7 bases and J lost 1 base. Per the germline V gene, CDR1 is KGHDR and CDR2 is SFDVKD. CDR3 sequence reads: CATSPGQGSYEQYF. CDR3 in DNA: TGTGCCACCAGCCCGGGACAGGGATCCTACGAGCAGTACTTC.

The CDR3 DNA is TGTGCCAGCAGCCTCCGGGGGGGTCAAGCGGGAAGGTATGAGCAGTTCTTC. This encodes CASSLRGGQAGRYEQFF. The chain recombines TRBV11-3 with TRBJ2-1; TRBD2 aligns across 8 bases. Germline assignment: CDR1 SGHNT and CDR2 YENEEA. V trimming: 5 bases; J trimming: 8 bases; junction bases outside the gene matches: 17. There are 17 residues in the CDR3.

The rearrangement links TRBV24-1 to TRBJ2-2, with D possibly TRBD2 on 7 matching bases. With 3 bases removed from V and 4 bases from J, the gap between germline ends came to 17 bases. The CDR3 contains 17 residues. The germline gives CDR1 KGHDR, CDR2 SFDVKD. CDR3 sequence reads: CATSDPTGGQGTGELFF. The CDR3 DNA reads TGTGCCACCAGTGATCCGACGGGGGGCCAGGGCACCGGGGAGCTGTTTTTT.

The chain joins TRBV15 to TRBJ2-3; a weak D match, TRBD1 (6 bases). This CDR3 has 12 residues. V was shortened by 5 bases and J by 7 bases, with 10 bases between the two germline ends. Germline loops: CDR1 LNHNV, CDR2 YYDKDF (reference sequence). The CDR3 reads CATSPGVNTQYF. CDR3 nucleotide sequence: TGTGCCACCAGCCCAGGGGTGAATACGCAGTATTTT.

The gene calls are TRBV7-2 and TRBJ2-1; maybe TRBD2 (6 bases). Germline V gives CDR1 SGHTA, CDR2 FQGNSA. This CDR3 is built from 13 residues. The germline V and J ends were trimmed by 8 bases and 6 bases, with 14 bases remaining between them. The CDR3 region has the DNA TGTGCCAGCGGGCCGAGGACTACCAATGAGCAGTTCTTC. Its protein product is CASGPRTTNEQFF. Full variable domain (missing parts from reference TRBV7-2 and TRBJ2-1): GAGVSQSPSNKVTEKGKDVELRCDPISGHTALYWYRQSLGQGLEFLIYFQGNSAPDKSGLPSDRFSAERTGGSVSTLTIQRTQQEDSAVYLCASGPRTTNEQFFGPGTRLTVL.

The chain employs TRBV24-1 and TRBJ1-2; D might be TRBD1 (5 bases). This CDR3 region has 16 residues. Trimming stripped 3 bases from V and 5 bases from J, with 18 bases between. Germline lookup yields CDR1 KGHDR and CDR2 SFDVKD. The CDR3 nucleotides are TGTGCCACCAGTGATGCCCGGGACGGGGCCTTGTATGGCTACACCTTC. Translation gives CATSDARDGALYGYTF.

The genes are TRBV10-2 and TRBJ1-1; D perhaps matches TRBD1 (6 bases). This CDR3 has 18 residues. V was clipped by 2 bases and J by 2 bases, with 21 bases between them. Per the germline V gene, CDR1 is WSHSY and CDR2 is SAAADI. CDR3 sequence reads: CASSELLGGGADNTEAFF. For the CDR3, the DNA is TGCGCCAGCAGTGAGCTGCTTGGGGGCGGGGCAGATAACACTGAAGCTTTCTTT.

This rearrangement joins TRBV7-2 to TRBJ2-7; D unresolved. V lost 1 base and J 2 bases, leaving 6 bases between the germline ends. The CDR3 runs to 13 residues. Per germline, CDR1 SGHTA and CDR2 FQGNSA. CDR3 nucleotides: TGTGCCAGCAGCTTAGAACCCGCCTACGAGCAGTACTTC. Encoded protein: CASSLEPAYEQYF.

V gene TRBV6-1 combines with J gene TRBJ1-1, with 9 bases identical to TRBD1. The CDR3 sequence is 16 residues long. Germline CDR1 is MNHNS and CDR2 is SASEGT. V lost 3 bases, J lost 3 bases, and 8 bases stayed unmatched. The CDR3 region is CASSETPGQGDTEAFF. The CDR3 DNA reads TGTGCCAGCAGTGAGACTCCGGGACAGGGTGACACTGAAGCTTTCTTT.

The chain couples TRBV6-2 or TRBV6-3 to TRBJ2-7; tentatively, D is TRBD1 (6 bases). CDR3 length: 16 amino acids. The V gene's germline CDR1 is MNHEY and CDR2 SVGEGT. Trimming cost V 2 bases and J 4 bases, with 18 bases left between them. The CDR3 coding sequence is TGTGCCAGCAGTTACCCCCGCAGGGGCGGCCGATACGAGCAGTACTTC. It encodes CASSYPRRGGRYEQYF.